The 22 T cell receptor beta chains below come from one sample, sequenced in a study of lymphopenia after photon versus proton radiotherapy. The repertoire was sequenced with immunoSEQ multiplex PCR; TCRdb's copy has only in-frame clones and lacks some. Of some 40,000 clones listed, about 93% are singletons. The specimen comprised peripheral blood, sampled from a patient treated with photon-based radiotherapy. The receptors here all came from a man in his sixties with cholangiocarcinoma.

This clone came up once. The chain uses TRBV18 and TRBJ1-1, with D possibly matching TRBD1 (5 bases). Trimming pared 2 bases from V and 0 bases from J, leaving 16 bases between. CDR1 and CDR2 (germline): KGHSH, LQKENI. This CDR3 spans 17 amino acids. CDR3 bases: TGTGCCAGCTCACCATCTTTTCGGACACATATGAACACTGAAGCTTTCTTT. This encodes CASSPSFRTHMNTEAFF.

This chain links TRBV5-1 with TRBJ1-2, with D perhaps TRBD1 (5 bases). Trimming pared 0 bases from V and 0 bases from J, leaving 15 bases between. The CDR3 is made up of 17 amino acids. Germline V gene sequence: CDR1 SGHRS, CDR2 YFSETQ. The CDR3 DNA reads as TGCGCCAGCAGCTTGGCCGGGCAGGGATCAGCTAACTATGGCTACACCTTC. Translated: CASSLAGQGSANYGYTF.

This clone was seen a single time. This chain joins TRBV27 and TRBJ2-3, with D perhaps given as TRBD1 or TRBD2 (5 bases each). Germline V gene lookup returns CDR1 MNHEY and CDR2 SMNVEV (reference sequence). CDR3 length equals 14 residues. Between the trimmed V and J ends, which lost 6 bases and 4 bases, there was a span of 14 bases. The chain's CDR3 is CASRGEWLADTQYF. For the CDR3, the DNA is TGTGCCAGCAGGGGGGAATGGCTGGCAGATACGCAGTATTTT.

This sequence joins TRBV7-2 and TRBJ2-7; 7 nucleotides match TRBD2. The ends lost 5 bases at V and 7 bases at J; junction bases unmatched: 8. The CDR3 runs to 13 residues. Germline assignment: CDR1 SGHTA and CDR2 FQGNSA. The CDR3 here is CASSPGTIMEQYF. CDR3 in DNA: TGTGCCAGCAGCCCCGGGACTATTATGGAGCAGTACTTC.

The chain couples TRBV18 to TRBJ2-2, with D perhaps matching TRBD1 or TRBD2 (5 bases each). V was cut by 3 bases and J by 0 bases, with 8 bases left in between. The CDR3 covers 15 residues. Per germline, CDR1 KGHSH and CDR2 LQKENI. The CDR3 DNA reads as TGTGCCAGCTCACCGGGGGTTCCGAACACCGGGGAGCTGTTTTTT. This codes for CASSPGVPNTGELFF.

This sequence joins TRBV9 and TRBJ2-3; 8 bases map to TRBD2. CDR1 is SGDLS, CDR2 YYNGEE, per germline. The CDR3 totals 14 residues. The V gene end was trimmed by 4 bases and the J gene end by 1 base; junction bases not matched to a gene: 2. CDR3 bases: TGTGCCAGCAGCCCCGGGAGGGGCACAGATACGCAGTATTTT. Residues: CASSPGRGTDTQYF.

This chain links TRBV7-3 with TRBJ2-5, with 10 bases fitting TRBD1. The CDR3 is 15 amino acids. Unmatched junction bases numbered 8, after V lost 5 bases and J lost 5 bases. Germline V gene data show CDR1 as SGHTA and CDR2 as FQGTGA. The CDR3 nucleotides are TGTGCCAGCAGCCCCCGACAGGGGGCTAGTGAGACCCAGTACTTC. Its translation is CASSPRQGASETQYF.

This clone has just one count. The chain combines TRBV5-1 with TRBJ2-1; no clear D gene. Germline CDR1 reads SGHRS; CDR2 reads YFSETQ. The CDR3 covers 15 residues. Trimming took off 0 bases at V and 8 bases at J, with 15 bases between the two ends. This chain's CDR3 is CASSLESGSGDEQFF. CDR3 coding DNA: TGCGCCAGCAGCTTGGAGTCAGGCTCCGGCGATGAGCAGTTCTTC. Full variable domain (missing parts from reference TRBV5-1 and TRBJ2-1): KAGVTQTPRYLIKTRGQQVTLSCSPISGHRSVSWYQQTPGQGLQFLFEYFSETQRNKGNFPGRFSGRQFSNSRSEMNVSTLELGDSALYLCASSLESGSGDEQFFGPGTRLTVL.

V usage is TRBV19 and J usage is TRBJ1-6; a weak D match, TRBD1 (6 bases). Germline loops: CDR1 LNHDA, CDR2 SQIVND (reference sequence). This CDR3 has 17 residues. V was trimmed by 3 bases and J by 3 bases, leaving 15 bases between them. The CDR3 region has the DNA TGTGCCAGTAGTATCCAAGGACAGATCGGCTATAATTCACCCCTCCACTTT. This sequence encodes CASSIQGQIGYNSPLHF.

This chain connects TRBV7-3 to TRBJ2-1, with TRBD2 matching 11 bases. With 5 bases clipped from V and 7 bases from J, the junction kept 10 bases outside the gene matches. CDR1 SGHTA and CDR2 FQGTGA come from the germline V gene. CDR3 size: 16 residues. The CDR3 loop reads CASSPLLAGAENEQFF. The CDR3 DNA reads TGTGCCAGCAGCCCATTACTAGCGGGAGCAGAAAATGAGCAGTTCTTC.

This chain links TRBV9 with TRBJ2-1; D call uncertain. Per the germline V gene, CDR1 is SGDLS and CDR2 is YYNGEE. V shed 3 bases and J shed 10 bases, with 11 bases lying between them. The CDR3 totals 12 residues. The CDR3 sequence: CASSGVKTEQFF. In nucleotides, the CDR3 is TGTGCCAGCAGCGGGGTAAAGACAGAGCAGTTCTTC.

CDR3 residues: CASSLEGQPNYGYTF. As DNA, the CDR3 is TGTGCCAGCAGCTTAGAAGGACAGCCTAACTATGGCTACACCTTC. This chain uses TRBV7-2 with TRBJ1-2, with D maybe TRBD1 (6 bases). The CDR3 length is 15 residues. V lost 1 base and J lost 0, with 9 bases in between. Germline loops: CDR1 SGHTA, CDR2 FQGNSA.

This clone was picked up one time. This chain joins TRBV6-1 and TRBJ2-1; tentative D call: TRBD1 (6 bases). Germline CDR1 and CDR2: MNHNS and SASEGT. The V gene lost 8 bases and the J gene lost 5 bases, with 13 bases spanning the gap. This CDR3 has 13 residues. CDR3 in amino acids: CASRPGANNEQFF. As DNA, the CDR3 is TGTGCCAGCCGGCCAGGGGCAAACAATGAGCAGTTCTTC.

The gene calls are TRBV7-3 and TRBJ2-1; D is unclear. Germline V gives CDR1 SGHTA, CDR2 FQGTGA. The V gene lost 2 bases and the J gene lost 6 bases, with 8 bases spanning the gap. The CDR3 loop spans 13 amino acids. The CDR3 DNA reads TGTGCCAGCAGCTTAGGCACCTCCAATGAGCAGTTCTTC. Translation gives CASSLGTSNEQFF.

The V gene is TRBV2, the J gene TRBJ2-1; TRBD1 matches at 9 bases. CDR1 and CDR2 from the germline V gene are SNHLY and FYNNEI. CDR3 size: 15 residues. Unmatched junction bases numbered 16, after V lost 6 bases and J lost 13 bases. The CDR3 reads CASRREKTGGLDQFF. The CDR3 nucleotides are TGTGCCAGCAGGAGGGAAAAGACAGGGGGTCTAGACCAGTTCTTC.

CDR3 region: CASSIRQGISEAFF. DNA for the CDR3: TGTGCCAGCAGCATCCGACAGGGTATCTCTGAAGCTTTCTTT. The chain joins TRBV7-8 to TRBJ1-1; 7 bases are shared with TRBD1. CDR3 size: 14 residues. Germline assignment: CDR1 SGHVS and CDR2 FQNEAQ. Losses at the gene ends were 5 bases for V and 6 bases for J; bases not matched to a gene: 9.

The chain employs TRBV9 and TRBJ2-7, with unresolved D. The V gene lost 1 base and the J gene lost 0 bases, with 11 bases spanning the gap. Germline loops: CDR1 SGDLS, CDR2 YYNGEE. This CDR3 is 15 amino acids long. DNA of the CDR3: TGTGCCAGCAGCGTATGTCGGGTGGCCTCCTACGAGCAGTACTTC. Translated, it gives CASSVCRVASYEQYF.

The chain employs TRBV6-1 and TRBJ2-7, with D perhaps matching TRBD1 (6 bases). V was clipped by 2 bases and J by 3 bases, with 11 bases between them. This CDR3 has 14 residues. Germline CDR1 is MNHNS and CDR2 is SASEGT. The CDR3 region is CASSEQMDSYEQYF. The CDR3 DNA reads TGTGCCAGCAGTGAACAGATGGACAGCTACGAGCAGTACTTC.

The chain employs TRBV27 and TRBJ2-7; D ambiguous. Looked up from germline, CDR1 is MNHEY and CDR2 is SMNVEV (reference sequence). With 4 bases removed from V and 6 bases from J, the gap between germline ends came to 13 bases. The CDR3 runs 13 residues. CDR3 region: CASSSGLTGEQYF. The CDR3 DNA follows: TGTGCCAGCAGTTCGGGCTTAACGGGCGAGCAGTACTTC.

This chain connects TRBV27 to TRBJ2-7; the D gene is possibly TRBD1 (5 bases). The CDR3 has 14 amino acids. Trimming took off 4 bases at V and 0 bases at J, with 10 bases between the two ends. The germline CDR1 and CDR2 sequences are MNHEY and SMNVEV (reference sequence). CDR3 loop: CASSWSRASYEQYF. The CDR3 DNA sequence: TGTGCCAGCAGTTGGAGCAGGGCCTCCTACGAGCAGTACTTC.

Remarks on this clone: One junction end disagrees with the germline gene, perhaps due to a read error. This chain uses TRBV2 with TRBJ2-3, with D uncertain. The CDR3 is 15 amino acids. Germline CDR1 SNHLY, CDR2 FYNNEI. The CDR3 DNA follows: TGTGCCAGCACTGAACGGCAAGCGTATACAGATACGCAGTATTTT. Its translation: CASTERQAYTDTQYF.

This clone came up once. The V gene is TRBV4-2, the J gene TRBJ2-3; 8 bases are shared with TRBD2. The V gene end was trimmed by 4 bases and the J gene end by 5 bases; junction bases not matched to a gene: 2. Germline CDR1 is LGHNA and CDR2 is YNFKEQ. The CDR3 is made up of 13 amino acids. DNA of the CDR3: TGTGCCAGCAGCCCTCGGGAGGGAGATACGCAGTATTTT. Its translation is CASSPREGDTQYF.